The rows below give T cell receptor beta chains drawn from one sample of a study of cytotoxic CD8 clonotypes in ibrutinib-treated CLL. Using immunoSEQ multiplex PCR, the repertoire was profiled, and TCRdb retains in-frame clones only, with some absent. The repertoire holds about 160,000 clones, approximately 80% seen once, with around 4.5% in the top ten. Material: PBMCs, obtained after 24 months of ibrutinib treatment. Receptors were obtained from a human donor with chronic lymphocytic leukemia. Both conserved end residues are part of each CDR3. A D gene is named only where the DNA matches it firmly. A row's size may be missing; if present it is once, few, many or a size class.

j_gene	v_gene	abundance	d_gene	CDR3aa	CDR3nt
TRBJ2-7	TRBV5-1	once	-	CASSGRQGSGEQYF	TGCGCCAGCAGCGGGCGGCAGGGGTCGGGCGAGCAGTACTTC
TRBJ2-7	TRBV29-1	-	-	CSVRAPGHSTNEQYF	TGCAGCGTGAGAGCCCCGGGACACAGTACAAACGAGCAGTACTTC
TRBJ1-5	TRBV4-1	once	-	CASSQDRTPNQPQHF	TGCGCCAGCAGCCAAGATCGCACTCCCAATCAGCCCCAGCATTTT
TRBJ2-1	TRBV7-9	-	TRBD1	CASSDTQGVFGWSYNEQFF	TGTGCCAGCAGTGATACACAGGGGGTGTTTGGATGGTCCTACAATGAGCAGTTCTTC
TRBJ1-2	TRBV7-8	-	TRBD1	CASSARQGGYTF	TGTGCCAGCAGCGCCCGACAGGGGGGATACACCTTC
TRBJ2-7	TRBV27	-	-	CASSFMASYEQYF	TGTGCCAGCAGTTTTATGGCTTCCTACGAGCAGTACTTC
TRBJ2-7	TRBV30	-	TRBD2	CAWEVGGIYEQYF	TGTGCCTGGGAGGTGGGAGGGATCTACGAGCAGTACTTC
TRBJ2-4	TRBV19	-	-	CASSIGGGSHIQYF	TGTGCCAGTAGTATTGGGGGCGGTAGTCACATTCAGTACTTC
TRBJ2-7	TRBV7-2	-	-	CASSLVAQGLGEQYF	TGTGCCAGCAGCTTAGTGGCCCAGGGGCTGGGCGAGCAGTACTTC
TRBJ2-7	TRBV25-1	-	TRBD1	CASVGTGGNEQYF	TGTGCCAGTGTGGGCACAGGGGGTAACGAGCAGTACTTC
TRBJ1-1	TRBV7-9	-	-	CASSPGTPPTEAFF	TGTGCCAGCAGTCCTGGGACACCTCCCACTGAAGCTTTCTTT
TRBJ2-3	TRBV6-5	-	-	CASSRDSTDTQYF	TGTGCCAGCAGCCGGGACAGCACAGATACGCAGTATTTT
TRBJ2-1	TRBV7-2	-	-	CASSLVKINNEQFF	TGTGCCAGCAGCTTAGTAAAGATCAACAATGAGCAGTTCTTC
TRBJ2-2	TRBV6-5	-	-	CASSSRRGKTGELFF	TGTGCCAGCAGTTCCCGCCGGGGTAAAACCGGGGAGCTGTTTTTT
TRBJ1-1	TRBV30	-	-	CAWRGEFTEAFF	TGTGCCTGGAGGGGGGAATTCACTGAAGCTTTCTTT
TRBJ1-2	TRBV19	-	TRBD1	CASSIDGQGAGGYTF	TGTGCCAGTAGTATAGACGGACAGGGGGCCGGTGGCTACACCTTC
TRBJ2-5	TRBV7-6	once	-	CASSAGAQETQYF	TGTGCCAGCAGCGCAGGGGCGCAAGAGACCCAGTACTTC
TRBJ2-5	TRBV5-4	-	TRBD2	CASSLRLAGGETQYF	TGTGCCAGCAGCTTGAGACTAGCGGGAGGAGAGACCCAGTACTTC
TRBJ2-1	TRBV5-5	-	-	CASRPGSSHEQFF	TGTGCCAGCAGACCAGGGAGTTCCCATGAGCAGTTCTTC
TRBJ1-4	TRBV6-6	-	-	CASSYDPGEKLFF	TGTGCCAGCAGTTACGATCCAGGGGAAAAACTGTTTTTT
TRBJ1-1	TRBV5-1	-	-	CASSAWGVGTEAFF	TGCGCCAGCAGCGCCTGGGGGGTGGGCACTGAAGCTTTCTTT
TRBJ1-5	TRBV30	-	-	CAWSPQINQPQHF	TGTGCCTGGAGCCCACAAATAAATCAGCCCCAGCATTTT
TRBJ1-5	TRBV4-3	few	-	CASSQRTVDQPQHF	TGCGCCAGCAGCCAAAGGACAGTGGATCAGCCCCAGCATTTT
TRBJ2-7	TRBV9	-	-	CASSVAGDGRYEQYF	TGTGCCAGCAGCGTAGCTGGGGACGGCCGCTACGAGCAGTACTTC
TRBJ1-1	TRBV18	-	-	CASSPNDLFTEAFF	TGTGCCAGCTCACCAAATGATCTATTCACTGAAGCTTTCTTT
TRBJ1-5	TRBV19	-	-	CASSIQGRSNQPQHF	TGTGCCAGTAGTATACAGGGTCGATCCAATCAGCCCCAGCATTTT
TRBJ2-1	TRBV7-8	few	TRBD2	CASSPKRGAGGWNNEQFF	TGTGCCAGCAGCCCCAAGAGAGGGGCGGGAGGGTGGAACAATGAGCAGTTCTTC
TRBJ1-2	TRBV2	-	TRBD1	CASSKDREPGYTF	TGTGCCAGCAGTAAGGACAGGGAGCCTGGCTACACCTTC
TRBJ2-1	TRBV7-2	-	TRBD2	CASSTQSGGSNLFF	TGTGCCAGCAGCACCCAAAGCGGCGGGAGCAATCTGTTCTTC
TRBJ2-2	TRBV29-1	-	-	CSVAQGSAGELFF	TGCAGCGTTGCACAGGGATCTGCCGGGGAGCTGTTTTTT